This T cell receptor beta chain appears in the sequencing data of a study of T cells in Graves' hyperthyroidism and ophthalmopathy. CDR3 length: 16 amino acids. V lost 6 bases, J lost 6 bases, and 23 bases lay in between. CDR1 KGHSH and CDR2 LQKENI come from the germline V gene. Points from the study as a whole: For ophthalmopathy, model prediction preceded onset by a median approximately 6 months.

Using RNA transcripts as the source, TCR beta CDR3 regions were amplified. HTBI primers were the set used in a first-round RT-PCR of the TCR CDR3. TCRdb independently ran MiXCR on the multiplex PCR reads; one entry per CDR3 protein. The sample has 250,000 to 300,000 distinct CDR3 sequences, about an eighth seen once. This clonotype was found a few times. Its target is not known. The rearrangement uses TRBV18 and TRBJ1-2; D gene ambiguous. The source of this sequence is a woman aged 40 to 49 with Graves' hyperthyroidism. The sequencing sample was made of blood. The CDR3 region has the DNA TGTGCCAGCTCCTTTGATCGGTTACGTGACGCGGATGGCTACACCTTC. Its translation is CASSFDRLRDADGYTF.